This T cell receptor (beta chain) originates from a study of blood T cell repertoires in COVID-19. Background on the study: From T cells, B-cell-depleted T cells, or PBMCs came the material, which was cDNA or gDNA.

Here immunoSEQ multiplex PCR was the method, and the copy in TCRdb shows in-frame clones only, minus some. The repertoire consists of fewer than 350,000 clones, with roughly 85% occurring once and the leading ten covering around 7.2%. The sequence was obtained from a human donor in a cohort sampled during active COVID-19. Sequenced input: peripheral blood.

CDR3 in DNA: TGTGCCAGCAGCTTCCGACTAGCGGGGCAGTACGAGCAGTACTTC. It encodes CASSFRLAGQYEQYF. This chain links TRBV11-2 with TRBJ2-7, with 11 bases fitting TRBD2. CDR1 SGHAT and CDR2 FQNNGV come from the germline V gene. The CDR3 runs to 15 residues. The ends lost 3 bases at V and 4 bases at J; junction bases unmatched: 5.